This TCR beta chain was obtained from a study of blood T cells in healthy people across ages. Donors gave roughly 10 milliliters of peripheral blood apiece. Using a J-beta primer mix together with a sample-barcoded 5' primer, a second PCR was run for roughly 6 to 12 cycles. Each cDNA molecule was tagged by a template-switch adaptor that had 12 random nucleotides. TCRdb fed the 5' RACE reads into MiXCR, producing one record per CDR3 protein. The sample includes 700,000 or so distinct CDR3 sequences, less than 45% of them seen just once. Germline V lookup: CDR1 SNHLY, CDR2 FYNNEI. The CDR3 contains 14 residues.

Sequencing used blood. V and J are TRBV2 and TRBJ2-7, with D perhaps matching TRBD1 (5 bases). The assigned J gene may be wrong: the sequence end matches TRBJ2-5 better. The TCR sequence derives from a man older than 75 in good health. The CDR3 is CASSGTQLKETQYF. The CDR3 DNA sequence: TGTGCCAGCAGTGGGACACAGCTTAAAGAGACCCAGTACTTC.